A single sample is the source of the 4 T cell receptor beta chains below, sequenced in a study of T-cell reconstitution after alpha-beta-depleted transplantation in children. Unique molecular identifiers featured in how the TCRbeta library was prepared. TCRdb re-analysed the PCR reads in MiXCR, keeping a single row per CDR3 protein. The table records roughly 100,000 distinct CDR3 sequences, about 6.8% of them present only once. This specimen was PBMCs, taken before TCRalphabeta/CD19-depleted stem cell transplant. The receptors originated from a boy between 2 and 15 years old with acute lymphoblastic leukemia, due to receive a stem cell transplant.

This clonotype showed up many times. The CDR3 reads CASSLQPDRASGAAFF. In nucleotides, the CDR3 is TGCGCCAGCAGCTTGCAACCCGACAGGGCGTCAGGTGCGGCTTTCTTT. The J gene is TRBJ1-1, the V gene TRBV5-1; 7 bases agree with TRBD1. The V and J ends lost 1 base and 11 bases, in that order; junction bases with no gene match: 17. Germline CDR1 and CDR2: SGHRS and YFSETQ. The CDR3 runs to 16 residues.

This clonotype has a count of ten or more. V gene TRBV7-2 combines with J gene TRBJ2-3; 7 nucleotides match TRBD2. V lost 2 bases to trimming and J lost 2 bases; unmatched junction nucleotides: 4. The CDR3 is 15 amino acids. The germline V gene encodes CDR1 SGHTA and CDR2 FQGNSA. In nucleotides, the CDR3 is TGTGCCAGCAGCTTACAAAGCGGGGCCACAGATACGCAGTATTTT. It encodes CASSLQSGATDTQYF. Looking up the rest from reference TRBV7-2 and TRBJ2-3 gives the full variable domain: GAGVSQSPSNKVTEKGKDVELRCDPISGHTALYWYRQSLGQGLEFLIYFQGNSAPDKSGLPSDRFSAERTGGSVSTLTIQRTQQEDSAVYLCASSLQSGATDTQYFGPGTRLTVL.

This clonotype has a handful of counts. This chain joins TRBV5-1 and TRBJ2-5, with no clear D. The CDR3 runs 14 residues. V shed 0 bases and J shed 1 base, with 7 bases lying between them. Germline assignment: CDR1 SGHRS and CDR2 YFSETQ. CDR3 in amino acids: CASSLELPQETQYF. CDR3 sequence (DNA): TGCGCCAGCAGCTTGGAACTTCCCCAAGAGACCCAGTACTTC.

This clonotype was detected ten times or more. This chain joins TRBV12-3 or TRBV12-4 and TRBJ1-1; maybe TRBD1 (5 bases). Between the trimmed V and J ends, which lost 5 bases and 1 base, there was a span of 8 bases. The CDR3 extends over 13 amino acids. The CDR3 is CASSPDTNTEAFF. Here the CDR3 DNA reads TGTGCCAGCAGTCCGGACACGAACACTGAAGCTTTCTTT.